The source of this TCR beta chain is a study of human T cells and chemical hapten exposure. Turning to the study itself: Slight volume differences across pooled libraries mainly accounted for varying per-sample TCR yields. Study findings and constraints: TCRs at a frequency above 1 in 1000 stayed unchanged with DPC sensitization.

This clonotype was observed many times. What it binds is not known. Separate cDNA molecules received unique molecular identifiers, which the library attached to them. Per the authors' pipeline: Counts of TCRs in each sample centred on a median of around 100,000 and extended from about 24,000 to 680,000. Via MiXCR, TCRdb re-called the RACE reads, giving one row per CDR3 protein. Clone size and V and J calls follow TCRdb, not the original study. The sample consists of under 45,000 distinct CDR3 sequences, approximately 5.5% of them appearing once. Time point denoted: healthy volunteer bleed at 6 weeks. Unfractionated whole blood was the source from which total RNA was extracted. The V gene lost 2 bases and the J gene lost 4 bases, with 15 bases spanning the gap. Germline CDR1 and CDR2: SGHTA and FQGNSA. This CDR3 is built from 16 residues.

The V gene is TRBV7-2, the J gene TRBJ1-5; D perhaps matches TRBD1 (6 bases). The sample was whole blood. This receptor was taken from a human donor in good health. Some clones in this sample may be carry-over from other donors' samples. CDR3 sequence: CASSLTGAERNQPQHF. Written as DNA, the CDR3 is TGTGCCAGCAGCTTAACGGGGGCAGAGAGAAATCAGCCCCAGCATTTT.